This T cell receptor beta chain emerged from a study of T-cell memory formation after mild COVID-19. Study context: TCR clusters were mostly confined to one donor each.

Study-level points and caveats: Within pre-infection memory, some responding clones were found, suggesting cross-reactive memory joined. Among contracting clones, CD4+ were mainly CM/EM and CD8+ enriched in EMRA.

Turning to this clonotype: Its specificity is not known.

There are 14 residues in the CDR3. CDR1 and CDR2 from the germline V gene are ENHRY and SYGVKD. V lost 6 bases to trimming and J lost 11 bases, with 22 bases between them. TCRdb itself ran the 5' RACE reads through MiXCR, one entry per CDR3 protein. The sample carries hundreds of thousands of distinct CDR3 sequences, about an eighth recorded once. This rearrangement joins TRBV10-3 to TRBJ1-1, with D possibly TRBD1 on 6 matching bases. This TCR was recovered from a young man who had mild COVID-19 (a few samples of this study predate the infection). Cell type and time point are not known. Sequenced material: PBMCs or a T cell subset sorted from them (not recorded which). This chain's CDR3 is CAIRPEGGALFAFF. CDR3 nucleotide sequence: TGTGCCATCAGACCTGAAGGGGGGGCGTTGTTCGCTTTCTTT.